These 5 T cell receptor beta chains were all obtained from the same sample, sequenced in a study of response to subunit inactivated influenza vaccine. TCRdb re-called the RT-PCR reads through MiXCR, storing one row per CDR3 protein. The sample yields around 520,000 distinct CDR3 sequences, roughly 10% seen once. The starting material was PBMCs from blood, obtained on the day of vaccination. Receptors originate from a man in his forties or fifties who received an inactivated influenza vaccine.

The sample holds a few counts of this clonotype. The chain joins TRBV28 to TRBJ1-1, with 8 bases identical to TRBD1. The junction had 1 base not matched to a gene; V was cut back by 3 bases and J by 1 base. The germline gives CDR1 MDHEN, CDR2 SYDVKM. CDR3 size: 14 residues. The CDR3 region is CASSFGTGNTEAFF. CDR3 nucleotides: TGTGCCAGCAGTTTCGGGACAGGGAACACTGAAGCTTTCTTT.

The gene calls are TRBV7-2 and TRBJ2-1, with D unclear. This CDR3 spans 13 amino acids. The ends were cut back, 5 bases at V and 4 bases at J, with 9 bases in the middle. CDR1 and CDR2 (germline): SGHTA, FQGNSA. Here the CDR3 DNA reads TGTGCCAGCAGCAACAGACGATACAATGAGCAGTTCTTC. It yields the protein CASSNRRYNEQFF.

This chain joins TRBV4-1 and TRBJ2-7; D might be TRBD2 (5 bases). The CDR3 has 15 amino acids. V shed 1 base and J shed 3 bases, with 13 bases lying between them. The V gene's germline CDR1 is MGHRA and CDR2 YSYEKL. The chain's CDR3 is CASSQVRGPGYEQYF. CDR3 bases: TGCGCCAGCAGCCAAGTGAGAGGGCCGGGCTACGAGCAGTACTTC.

The chain has TRBV18 and TRBJ2-3; no reliable D call. V was trimmed by 1 base and J by 4 bases, leaving 9 bases between them. The length of the CDR3 is 14 residues. Germline values: CDR1 KGHSH, CDR2 LQKENI. CDR3 residues: CASSPLNSADTQYF. The CDR3, as DNA: TGTGCCAGCTCACCACTGAACAGCGCAGATACGCAGTATTTT. The variable domain in full, with the rest retrieved from reference TRBV18 and TRBJ2-3, is NAGVMQNPRHLVRRRGQEARLRCSPMKGHSHVYWYRQLPEEGLKFMVYLQKENIIDESGMPKERFSAEFPKEGPSILRIQQVVRGDSAAYFCASSPLNSADTQYFGPGTRLTVL.

This clonotype was counted many times. This chain joins TRBV28 and TRBJ2-1; 10 bases fit TRBD2. The germline V gene encodes CDR1 MDHEN and CDR2 SYDVKM. Losses at the gene ends were 4 bases for V and 9 bases for J; bases not matched to a gene: 15. The CDR3 has 17 residues. DNA of the CDR3: TGTGCCAGCAGTTCTCTGTTCAGCGGGGGGGCGACGGGTGAGCAGTTCTTC. The encoded protein is CASSSLFSGGATGEQFF. Filled out from reference TRBV28 and TRBJ2-1, the complete variable domain reads DVKVTQSSRYLVKRTGEKVFLECVQDMDHENMFWYRQDPGLGLRLIYFSYDVKMKEKGDIPEGYSVSREKKERFSLILESASTNQTSMYLCASSSLFSGGATGEQFFGPGTRLTVL.